This TCR beta chain was sequenced during a study of blood T cell repertoires in COVID-19. In the study overall: Italy, Spain and the United States were the sources of the convalescent and acute COVID-19 samples. In each case, the material was cDNA or gDNA derived from T cells, B-cell-depleted T cells, or PBMCs.

Authors' methods: Scientists estimated how many nucleated cells there were by amplifying reference gene primers. Libraries were prepared by immunoSEQ multiplex PCR; TCRdb keeps only in-frame clonotypes and omits some of them. For V, J and clone size, that table is used; D and trimming come from the DNA. In the table there are about 440,000 clones, 70% to 90% of which are singletons. This CDR3 contains 13 residues. The germline gives CDR1 MNHEY, CDR2 SVGAGI. V gave up 6 bases and J gave up 4 bases; unmatched junction bases: 4. Participants had their cohort set by participant-reported clinical history. This clone occurred a few times.

This rearrangement joins TRBV6-5 to TRBJ1-2; 8 bases line up with TRBD1. The TCR was taken from a woman in her late teens or twenties with acute COVID-19. Input material: PBMCs or T cells enriched from blood (not recorded which). CDR3 region: CASRTGGGYGYTF. CDR3 DNA: TGTGCCAGCAGAACAGGGGGAGGCTATGGCTACACCTTC.